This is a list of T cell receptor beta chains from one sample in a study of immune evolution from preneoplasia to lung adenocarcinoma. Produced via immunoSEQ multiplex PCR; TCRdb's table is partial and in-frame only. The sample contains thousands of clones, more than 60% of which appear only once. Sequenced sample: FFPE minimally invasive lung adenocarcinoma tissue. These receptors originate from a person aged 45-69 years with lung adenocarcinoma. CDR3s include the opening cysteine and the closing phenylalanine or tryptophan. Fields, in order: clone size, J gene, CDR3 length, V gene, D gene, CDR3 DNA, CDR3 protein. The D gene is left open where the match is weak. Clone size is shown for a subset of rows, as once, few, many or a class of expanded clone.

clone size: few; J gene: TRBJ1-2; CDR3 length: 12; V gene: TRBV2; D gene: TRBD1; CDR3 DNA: TGTGCCAGACAACAGGGGATTGTAGGCTACACCTTC; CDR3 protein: CARQQGIVGYTF
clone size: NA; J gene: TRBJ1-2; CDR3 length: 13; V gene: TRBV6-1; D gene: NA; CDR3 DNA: TGTGCCAGCAGTGAAGTGGGGACATTAGGCTACACCTTC; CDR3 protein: CASSEVGTLGYTF
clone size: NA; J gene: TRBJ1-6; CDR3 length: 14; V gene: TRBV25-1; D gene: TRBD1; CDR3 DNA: TGTGCCAGCAGTGAGTGGGACAGAAATTCACCCCTCCACTTT; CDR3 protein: CASSEWDRNSPLHF
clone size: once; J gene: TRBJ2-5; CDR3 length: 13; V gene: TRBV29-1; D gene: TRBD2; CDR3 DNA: TGCAGCACCCGAGGGCAGGGAGGGGAGACCCAGTACTTC; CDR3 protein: CSTRGQGGETQYF
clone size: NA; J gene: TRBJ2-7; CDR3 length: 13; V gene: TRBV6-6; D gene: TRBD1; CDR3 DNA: TGTGCCAGCAGTTTAACAGGGGTCTACGAGCAGTACTTC; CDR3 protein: CASSLTGVYEQYF
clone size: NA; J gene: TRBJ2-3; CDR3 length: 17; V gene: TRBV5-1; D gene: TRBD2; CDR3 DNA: TGCGCCAGCAGCTTGGTGCTAGCGGGAGCAAGCACAGATACGCAGTATTTT; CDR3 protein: CASSLVLAGASTDTQYF
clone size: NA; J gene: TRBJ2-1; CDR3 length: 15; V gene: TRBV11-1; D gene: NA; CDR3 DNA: TGTGCCAGCAGCTCAAATACCGGGTACTACAATGAGCAGTTCTTC; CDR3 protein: CASSSNTGYYNEQFF
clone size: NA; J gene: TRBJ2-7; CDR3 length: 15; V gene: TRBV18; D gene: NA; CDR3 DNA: TGTGCCAGCTCACCAGTTGAGGTTAGCTCCTACGAGCAGTACTTC; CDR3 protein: CASSPVEVSSYEQYF
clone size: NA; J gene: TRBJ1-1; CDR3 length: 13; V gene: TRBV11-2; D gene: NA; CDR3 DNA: TGTGCCAGCAGCTTAAAACGGAACACTGAAGCTTTCTTT; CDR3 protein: CASSLKRNTEAFF
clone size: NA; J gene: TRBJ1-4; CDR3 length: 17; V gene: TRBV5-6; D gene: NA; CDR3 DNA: TGTGCCAGCAGCCCTTTAATGAAGCATGCAACTAATGAAAAACTGTTTTTT; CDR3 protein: CASSPLMKHATNEKLFF
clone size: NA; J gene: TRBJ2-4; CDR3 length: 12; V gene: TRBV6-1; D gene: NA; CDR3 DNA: TGTGCCAGCACGACAGGCCAAAACATTCAGTACTTC; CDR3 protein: CASTTGQNIQYF
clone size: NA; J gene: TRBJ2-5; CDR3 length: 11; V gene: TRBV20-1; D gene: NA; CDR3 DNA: TGCAGTGCTAACAAAGTAGAGACCCAGTACTTC; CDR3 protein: CSANKVETQYF
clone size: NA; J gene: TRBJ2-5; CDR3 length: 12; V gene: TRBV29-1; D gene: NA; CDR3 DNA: TGCAGCGTTATACAGGGCCGAGAGACCCAGTACTTC; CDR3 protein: CSVIQGRETQYF
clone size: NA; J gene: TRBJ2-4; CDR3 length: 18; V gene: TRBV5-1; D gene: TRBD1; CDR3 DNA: TGCGCCAGCAGCTCCGCGCCGGGACAGGCTACGGTCAAAAACATTCAGTACTTC; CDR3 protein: CASSSAPGQATVKNIQYF
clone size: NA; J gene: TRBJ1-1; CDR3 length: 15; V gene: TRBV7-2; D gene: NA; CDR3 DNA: TGTGCCAGCAGCGCCCAATCAGGAGCGAACACTGAAGCTTTCTTT; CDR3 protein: CASSAQSGANTEAFF
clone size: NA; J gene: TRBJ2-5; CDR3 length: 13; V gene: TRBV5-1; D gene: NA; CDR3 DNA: TGCGCCAGCAGCTTGGGTCAAAGGGGGACCCAGTACTTC; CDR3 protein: CASSLGQRGTQYF
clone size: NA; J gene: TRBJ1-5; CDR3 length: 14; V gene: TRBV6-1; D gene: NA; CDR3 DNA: TGTGCCAGCAGTGAAACGTGGAAAAATCAGCCCCAGCATTTT; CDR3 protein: CASSETWKNQPQHF
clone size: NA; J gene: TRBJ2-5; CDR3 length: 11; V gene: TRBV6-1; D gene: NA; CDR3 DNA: TGTGCCAGCAGTGTATCAGAGACCCAGTACTTC; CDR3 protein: CASSVSETQYF
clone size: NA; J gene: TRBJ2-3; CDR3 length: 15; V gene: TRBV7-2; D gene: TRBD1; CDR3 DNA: TGTGCCAGCAGCCCAGCCGGACAGGGCACAGATACGCAGTATTTT; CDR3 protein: CASSPAGQGTDTQYF
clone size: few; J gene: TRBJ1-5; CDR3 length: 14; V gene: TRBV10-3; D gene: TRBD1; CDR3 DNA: TGTGCCATCAGTGGTGGGACAGGGGATCAGCCCCAGCATTTT; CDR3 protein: CAISGGTGDQPQHF
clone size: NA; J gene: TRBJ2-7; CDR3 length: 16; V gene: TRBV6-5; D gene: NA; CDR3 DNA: TGTGCCAGCAGTTACACCGGGGCAGGGGTCGAATACGAGCAGTACTTC; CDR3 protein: CASSYTGAGVEYEQYF
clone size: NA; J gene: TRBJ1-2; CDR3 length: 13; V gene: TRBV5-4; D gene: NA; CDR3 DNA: TGTGCCAGCAGCTTGGCGGGAAACTATGGCTACACCTTC; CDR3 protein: CASSLAGNYGYTF
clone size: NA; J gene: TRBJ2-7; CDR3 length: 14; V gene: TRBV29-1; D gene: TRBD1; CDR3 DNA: TGCAGCGTTGAAGACTCAGGGGGCGTCTACGAGCAGTACTTC; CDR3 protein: CSVEDSGGVYEQYF
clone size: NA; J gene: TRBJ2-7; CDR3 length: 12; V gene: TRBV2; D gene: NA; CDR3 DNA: TGTGCCAGCATCAAAGGCGGGGACGAGCAGTACTTC; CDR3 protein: CASIKGGDEQYF
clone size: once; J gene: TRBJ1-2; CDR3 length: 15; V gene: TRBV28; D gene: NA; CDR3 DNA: TGTGCCAGCAGTGACGCTGGGCCAGCTAACTATGGCTACACCTTC; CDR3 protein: CASSDAGPANYGYTF
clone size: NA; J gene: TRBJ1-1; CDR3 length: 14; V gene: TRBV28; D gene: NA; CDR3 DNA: TGTGCCAGCAGTCTACTCGAGTGGGACACTGAAGCTTTCTTT; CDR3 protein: CASSLLEWDTEAFF
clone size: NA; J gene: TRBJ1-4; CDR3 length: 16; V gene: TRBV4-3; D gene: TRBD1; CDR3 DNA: TGCGCCAGCAGCCAAGATCCCGGGACAGGGGTAGAAAAACTGTTTTTT; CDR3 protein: CASSQDPGTGVEKLFF
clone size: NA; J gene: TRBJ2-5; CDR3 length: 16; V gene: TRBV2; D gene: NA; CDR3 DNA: TGTGCCAGCAGGAGGGATCTGGCGGGACACCAAGAGACCCAGTACTTC; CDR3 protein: CASRRDLAGHQETQYF
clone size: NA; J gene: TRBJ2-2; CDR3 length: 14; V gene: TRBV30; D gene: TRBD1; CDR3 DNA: TGTGCCTGGAGTACAGGGGATTTTGCCGGGGAGCTGTTTTTT; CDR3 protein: CAWSTGDFAGELFF
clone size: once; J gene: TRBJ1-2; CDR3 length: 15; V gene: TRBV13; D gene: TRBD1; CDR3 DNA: TGTGCCAGCAGCTTAAGAGGGGGCGGTAGAGATGGCTACACCTTC; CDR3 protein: CASSLRGGGRDGYTF
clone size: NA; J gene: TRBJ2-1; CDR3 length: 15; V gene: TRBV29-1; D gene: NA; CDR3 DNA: TGCAGCGTTCCGCCCGCCGGGACACCCTACAATGAGCAGTTCTTC; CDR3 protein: CSVPPAGTPYNEQFF
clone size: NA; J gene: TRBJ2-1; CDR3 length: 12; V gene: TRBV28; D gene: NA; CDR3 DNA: TGTGCCAGTAGGTCTTGGAGCAATAAGCAGTTCTTC; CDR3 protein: CASRSWSNKQFF
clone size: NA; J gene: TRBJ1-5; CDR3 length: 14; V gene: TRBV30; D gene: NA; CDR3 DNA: TGTGCCTGGAGCCGCTCGGATCCTCGTCAGCCCCAGCATTTT; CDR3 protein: CAWSRSDPRQPQHF
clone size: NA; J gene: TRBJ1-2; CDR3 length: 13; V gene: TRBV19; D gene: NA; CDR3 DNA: TGTGCCAGTAGATCGGGGCCTACTGACGGCTACACCTTC; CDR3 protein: CASRSGPTDGYTF
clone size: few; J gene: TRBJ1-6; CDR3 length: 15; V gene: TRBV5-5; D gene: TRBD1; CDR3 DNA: TGTGCCAGCAGCTTGTGGGACAGGGGAGAGTCACCCCTCCACTTT; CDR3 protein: CASSLWDRGESPLHF